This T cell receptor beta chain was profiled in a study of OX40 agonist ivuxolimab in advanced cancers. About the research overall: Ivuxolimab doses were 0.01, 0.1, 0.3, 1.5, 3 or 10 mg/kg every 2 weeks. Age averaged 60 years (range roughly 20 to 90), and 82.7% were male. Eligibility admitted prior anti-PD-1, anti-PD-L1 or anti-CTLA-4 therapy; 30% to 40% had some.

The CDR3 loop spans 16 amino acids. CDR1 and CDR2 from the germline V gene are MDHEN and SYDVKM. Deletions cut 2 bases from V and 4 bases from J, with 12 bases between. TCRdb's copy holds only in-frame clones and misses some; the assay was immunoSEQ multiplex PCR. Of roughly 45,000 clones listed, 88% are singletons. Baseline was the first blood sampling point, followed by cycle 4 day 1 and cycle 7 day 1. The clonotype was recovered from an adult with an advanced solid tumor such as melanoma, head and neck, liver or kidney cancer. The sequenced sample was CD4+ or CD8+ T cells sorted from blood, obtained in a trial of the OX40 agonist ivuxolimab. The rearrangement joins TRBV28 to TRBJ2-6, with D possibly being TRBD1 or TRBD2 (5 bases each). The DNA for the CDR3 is TGTGCCAGCAGTTTAGGGACCTGGCTGGGGGCCAACGTCCTGACTTTC. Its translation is CASSLGTWLGANVLTF.